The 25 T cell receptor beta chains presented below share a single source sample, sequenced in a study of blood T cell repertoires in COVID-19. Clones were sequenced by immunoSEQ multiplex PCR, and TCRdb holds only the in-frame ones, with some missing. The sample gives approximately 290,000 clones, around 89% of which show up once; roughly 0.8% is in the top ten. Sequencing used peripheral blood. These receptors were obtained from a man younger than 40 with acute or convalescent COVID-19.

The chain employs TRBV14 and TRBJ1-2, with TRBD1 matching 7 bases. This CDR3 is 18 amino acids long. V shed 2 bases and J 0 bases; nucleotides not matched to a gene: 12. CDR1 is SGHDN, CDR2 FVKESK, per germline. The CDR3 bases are TGTGCCAGCAGCCAACTACGCGCAGGGGGTTTGGCTAACTATGGCTACACCTTC. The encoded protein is CASSQLRAGGLANYGYTF.

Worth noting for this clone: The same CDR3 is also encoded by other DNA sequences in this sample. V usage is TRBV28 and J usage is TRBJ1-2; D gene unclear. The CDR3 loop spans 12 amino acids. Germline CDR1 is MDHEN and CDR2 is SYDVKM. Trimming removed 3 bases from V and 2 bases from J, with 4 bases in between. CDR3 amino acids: CASSFYNYGYTF. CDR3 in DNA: TGTGCCAGCAGTTTCTACAACTATGGCTACACCTTC.

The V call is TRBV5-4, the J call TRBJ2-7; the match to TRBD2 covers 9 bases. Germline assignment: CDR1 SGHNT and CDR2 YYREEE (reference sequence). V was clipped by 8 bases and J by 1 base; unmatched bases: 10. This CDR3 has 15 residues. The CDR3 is CASSAGGQRSYEQYF. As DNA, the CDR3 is TGTGCCAGTTCAGCGGGGGGTCAAAGATCCTACGAGCAGTACTTC.

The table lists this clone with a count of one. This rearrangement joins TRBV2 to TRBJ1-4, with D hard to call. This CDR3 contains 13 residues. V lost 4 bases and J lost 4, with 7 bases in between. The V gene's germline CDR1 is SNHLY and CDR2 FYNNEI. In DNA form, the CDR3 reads TGTGCCAGCAGTGGGTACAGTAATGAAAAACTGTTTTTT. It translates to CASSGYSNEKLFF.

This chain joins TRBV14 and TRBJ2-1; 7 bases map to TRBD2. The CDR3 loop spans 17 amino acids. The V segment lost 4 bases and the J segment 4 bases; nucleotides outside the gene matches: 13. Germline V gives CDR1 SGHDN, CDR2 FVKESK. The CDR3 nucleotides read TGTGCCAGCAGCCCCTATTGGGAGGGTTCGGGTTACAATGAGCAGTTCTTC. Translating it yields CASSPYWEGSGYNEQFF.

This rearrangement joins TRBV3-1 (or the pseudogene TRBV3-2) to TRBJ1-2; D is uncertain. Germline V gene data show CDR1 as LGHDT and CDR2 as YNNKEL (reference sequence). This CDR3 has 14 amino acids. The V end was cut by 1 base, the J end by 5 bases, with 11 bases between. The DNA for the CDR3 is TGTGCCAGCAGCCAAGCGGGCGGGAGATATGGCTACACCTTC. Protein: CASSQAGGRYGYTF.

The CDR3 DNA reads as TGTGCCATCAGGGGGCGCGAGGATAATTCACCCCTCCACTTT. Translating gives CAIRGREDNSPLHF. The V gene is TRBV10-3, the J gene TRBJ1-6; a possible D gene is TRBD1 (5 bases). This CDR3 is 14 amino acids long. The V gene lost 6 bases and the J gene lost 5 bases, with 11 bases spanning the gap. Per the germline V gene, CDR1 is ENHRY and CDR2 is SYGVKD.

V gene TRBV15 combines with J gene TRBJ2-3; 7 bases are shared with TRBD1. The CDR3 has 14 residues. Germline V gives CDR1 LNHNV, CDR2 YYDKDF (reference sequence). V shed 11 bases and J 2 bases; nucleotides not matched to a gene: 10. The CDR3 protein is CASTGDPHTDTQYF. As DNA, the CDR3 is TGTGCCTCCACAGGGGACCCTCACACAGATACGCAGTATTTT. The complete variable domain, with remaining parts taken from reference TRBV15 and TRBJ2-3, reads DAMVIQNPRYQVTQFGKPVTLSCSQTLNHNVMYWYQQKSSQAPKLLFHYYDKDFNNEADTPDNFQSRRPNTSFCFLDIRSPGLGDTAMYLCASTGDPHTDTQYFGPGTRLTVL.

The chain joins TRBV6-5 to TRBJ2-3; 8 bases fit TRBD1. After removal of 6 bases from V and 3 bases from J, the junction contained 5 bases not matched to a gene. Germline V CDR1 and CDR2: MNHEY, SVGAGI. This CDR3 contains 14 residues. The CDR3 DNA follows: TGTGCCAGCAGCAGACAGGGGTTTACAGATACGCAGTATTTT. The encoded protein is CASSRQGFTDTQYF.

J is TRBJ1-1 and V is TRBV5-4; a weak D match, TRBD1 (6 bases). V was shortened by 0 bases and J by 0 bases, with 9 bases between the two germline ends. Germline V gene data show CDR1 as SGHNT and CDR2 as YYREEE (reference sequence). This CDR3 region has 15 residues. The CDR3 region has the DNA TGTGCCAGCAGCTTGGCCAGGGGCATGAACACTGAAGCTTTCTTT. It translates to CASSLARGMNTEAFF. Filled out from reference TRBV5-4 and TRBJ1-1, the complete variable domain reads ETGVTQSPTHLIKTRGQQVTLRCSSQSGHNTVSWYQQALGQGPQFIFQYYREEENGRGNFPPRFSGLQFPNYSSELNVNALELDDSALYLCASSLARGMNTEAFFGQGTRLTVV.

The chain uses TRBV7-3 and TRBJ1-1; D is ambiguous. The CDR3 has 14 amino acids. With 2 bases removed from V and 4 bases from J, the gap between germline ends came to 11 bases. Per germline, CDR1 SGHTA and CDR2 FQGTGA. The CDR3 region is CASSLWEGGTEAFF. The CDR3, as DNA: TGTGCCAGCAGCTTATGGGAGGGAGGCACTGAAGCTTTCTTT.

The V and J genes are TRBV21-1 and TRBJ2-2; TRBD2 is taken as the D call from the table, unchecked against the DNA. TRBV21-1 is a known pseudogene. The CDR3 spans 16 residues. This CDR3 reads CASSKGTGGCTGELFF. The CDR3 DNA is TGTGCCAGCAGCAAAGGTACGGGGGGGTGCACCGGGGAGCTGTTTTTT.

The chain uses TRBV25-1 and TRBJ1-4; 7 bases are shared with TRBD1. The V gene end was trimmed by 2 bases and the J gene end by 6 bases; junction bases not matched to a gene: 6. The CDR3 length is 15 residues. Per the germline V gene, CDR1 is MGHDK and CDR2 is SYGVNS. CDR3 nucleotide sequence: TGTGCCAGCAGTGAAGGGGGCAGGGGGGATGAAAAACTGTTTTTT. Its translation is CASSEGGRGDEKLFF. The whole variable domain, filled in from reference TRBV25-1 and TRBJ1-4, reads EADIYQTPRYLVIGTGKKITLECSQTMGHDKMYWYQQDPGMELHLIHYSYGVNSTEKGDLSSESTVSRIRTEHFPLTLESARPSHTSQYLCASSEGGRGDEKLFFGSGTQLSVL.

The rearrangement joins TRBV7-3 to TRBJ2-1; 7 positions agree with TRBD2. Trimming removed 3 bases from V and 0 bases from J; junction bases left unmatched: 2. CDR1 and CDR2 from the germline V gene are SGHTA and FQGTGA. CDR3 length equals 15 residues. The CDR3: CASSLGGGSYNEQFF. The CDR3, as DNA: TGTGCCAGCAGCTTGGGCGGGGGCTCCTACAATGAGCAGTTCTTC.

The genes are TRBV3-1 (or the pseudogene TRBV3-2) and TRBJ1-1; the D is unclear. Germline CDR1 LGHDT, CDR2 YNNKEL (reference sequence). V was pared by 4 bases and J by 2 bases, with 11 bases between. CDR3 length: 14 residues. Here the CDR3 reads CASSPMTYNTEAFF. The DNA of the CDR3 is TGTGCCAGCAGCCCTATGACTTACAACACTGAAGCTTTCTTT.

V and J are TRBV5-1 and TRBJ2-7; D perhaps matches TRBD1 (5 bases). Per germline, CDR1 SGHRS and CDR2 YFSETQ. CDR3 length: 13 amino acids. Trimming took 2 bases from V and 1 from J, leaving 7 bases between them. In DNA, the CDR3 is TGCGCCAGCAGCTTTCAGGGTTCCTACGAGCAGTACTTC. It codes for CASSFQGSYEQYF.

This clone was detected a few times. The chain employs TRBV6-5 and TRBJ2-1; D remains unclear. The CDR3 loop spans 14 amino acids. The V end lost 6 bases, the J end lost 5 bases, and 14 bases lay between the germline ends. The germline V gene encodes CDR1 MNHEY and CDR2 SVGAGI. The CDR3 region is CASSFKRSDNEQFF. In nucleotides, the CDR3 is TGTGCCAGCAGCTTCAAGAGGTCCGACAATGAGCAGTTCTTC.

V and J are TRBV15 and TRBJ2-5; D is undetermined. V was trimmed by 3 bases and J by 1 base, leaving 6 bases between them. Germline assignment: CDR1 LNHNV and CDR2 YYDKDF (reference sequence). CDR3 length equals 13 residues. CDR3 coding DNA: TGTGCCACCAGCAGGGAGCCCCAAGAGACCCAGTACTTC. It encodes CATSREPQETQYF.

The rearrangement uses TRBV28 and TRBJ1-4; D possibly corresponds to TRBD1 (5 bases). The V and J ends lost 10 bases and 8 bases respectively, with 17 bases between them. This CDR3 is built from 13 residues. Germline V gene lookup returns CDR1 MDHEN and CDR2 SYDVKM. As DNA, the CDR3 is TGTGCCACCAAAATCCAGGGTGGGGAAAAACTGTTTTTT. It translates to CATKIQGGEKLFF.

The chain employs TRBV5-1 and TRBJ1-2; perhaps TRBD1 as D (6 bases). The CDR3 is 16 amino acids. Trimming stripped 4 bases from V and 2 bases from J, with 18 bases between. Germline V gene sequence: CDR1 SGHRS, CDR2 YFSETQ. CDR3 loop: CASSRLTGRGNYGYTF. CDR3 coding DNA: TGCGCCAGCAGCCGACTAACAGGGAGGGGGAACTATGGCTACACCTTC.

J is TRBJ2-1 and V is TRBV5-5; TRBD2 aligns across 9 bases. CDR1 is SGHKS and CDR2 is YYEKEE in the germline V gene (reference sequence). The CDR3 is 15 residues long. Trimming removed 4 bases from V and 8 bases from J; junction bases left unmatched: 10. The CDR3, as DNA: TGTGCCAGCAGCCTGAGACTAGCGGTAGGGGATGAGCAGTTCTTC. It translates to CASSLRLAVGDEQFF.

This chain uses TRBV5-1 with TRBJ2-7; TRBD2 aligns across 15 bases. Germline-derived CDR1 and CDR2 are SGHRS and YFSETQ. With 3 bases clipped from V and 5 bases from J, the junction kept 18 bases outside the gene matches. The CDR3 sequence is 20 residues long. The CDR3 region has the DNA TGCGCCAGCAGCTCAGGGACTAGCGGGGGGACGAATTGGATGTCTAACGAGCAGTACTTC. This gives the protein CASSSGTSGGTNWMSNEQYF.

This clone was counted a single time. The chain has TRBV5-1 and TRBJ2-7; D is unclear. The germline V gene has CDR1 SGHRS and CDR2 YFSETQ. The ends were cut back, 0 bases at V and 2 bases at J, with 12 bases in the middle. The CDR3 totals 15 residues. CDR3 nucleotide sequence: TGCGCCAGCAGCTTGGGGCGGATCAGACCCTACGAGCAGTACTTC. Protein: CASSLGRIRPYEQYF.

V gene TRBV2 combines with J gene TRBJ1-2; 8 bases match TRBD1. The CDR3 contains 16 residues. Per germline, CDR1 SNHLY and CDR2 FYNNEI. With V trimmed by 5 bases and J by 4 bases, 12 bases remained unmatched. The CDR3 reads CASSPHQGATSYGYTF. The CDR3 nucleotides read TGTGCCAGCAGTCCACACCAGGGGGCGACAAGCTATGGCTACACCTTC.

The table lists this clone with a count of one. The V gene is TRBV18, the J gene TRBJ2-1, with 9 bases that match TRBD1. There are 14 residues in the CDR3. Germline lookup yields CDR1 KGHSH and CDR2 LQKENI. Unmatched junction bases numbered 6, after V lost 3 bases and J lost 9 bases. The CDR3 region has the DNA TGTGCCAGCTCACCTGACAGGGGGATCAGTGAGCAGTTCTTC. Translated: CASSPDRGISEQFF.